The 32 T cell receptor beta chains below all came from one sample that was sequenced in a study of memory CD4+ T cells and cytomegalovirus serostatus (dated by TCRdb to between 2018 and 2021). A FACSAria II was used to sort memory CD4+ T cells, defined as single viable CD3+CD4+CD8-CD45RO+ cells. To prepare the library, the immunoSEQ multiplex PCR assay was applied. The source is immuneACCESS, and TCRdb retained only in-frame sequences with V and J called. Part of the clones is not carried over; for the studies checked, unresolved V genes explain less than half of this, and the remainder is unexplained. This sample comprises about 82,000 clones, approximately 80% of them detected only once. The ten biggest clones cover around 0.77% of the sample. The sample comprised memory CD4+ T cells from blood. Every receptor here comes from an adult in good health and CMV-seronegative.

The chain couples TRBV30 to TRBJ1-1; D unresolved. The V gene lost 0 bases and the J gene lost 1 base, with 12 bases spanning the gap. This CDR3 contains 15 residues. Germline V gives CDR1 GTSNPN, CDR2 SVGIG (reference sequence). CDR3: CAWSVKYTANTEAFF. CDR3 bases: TGTGCCTGGAGTGTAAAATATACCGCGAACACTGAAGCTTTCTTT.

This clone was seen a single time. V is TRBV6-1 and J is TRBJ2-1, with TRBD2 matching 10 bases. Germline CDR1 and CDR2: MNHNS and SASEGT. J gave up 4 bases and V 6 bases, and 6 bases lay outside the gene matches. The CDR3 contains 15 residues. CDR3 DNA sequence: TGTGCCAGCAGCCGGAGCGGGGGGGCGTACAATGAGCAGTTCTTC. Translation: CASSRSGGAYNEQFF.

The gene calls are TRBV7-3 and TRBJ1-2; D unresolved. Germline CDR1 reads SGHTA; CDR2 reads FQGTGA. The CDR3 loop spans 14 amino acids. Deletions cut 2 bases from V and 6 bases from J, with 13 bases between. CDR3 amino acids: CASSLGGEGHGYTF. In DNA, the CDR3 is TGTGCCAGCAGCTTAGGCGGGGAAGGCCATGGCTACACCTTC. Drawing the rest from reference TRBV7-3 and TRBJ1-2, the complete variable domain is GAGVSQTPSNKVTEKGKYVELRCDPISGHTALYWYRQSLGQGPEFLIYFQGTGAADDSGLPNDRFFAVRPEGSVSTLKIQRTERGDSAVYLCASSLGGEGHGYTFGSGTRLTVV.

This rearrangement joins TRBV23-1 to TRBJ1-1, with 9 bases fitting TRBD1. TRBV23-1 is an open reading frame whose function is uncertain. Trimming removed 7 bases from V and 11 bases from J; junction bases left unmatched: 5. The CDR3 covers 11 residues. Here the CDR3 DNA reads TGCGCCAGCAAACAGGGGGCGCCGGCTTTCTTT. Translated, it gives CASKQGAPAFF.

The chain combines TRBV5-1 with TRBJ1-1; D gene unclear. The CDR3 spans 14 residues. V shed 4 bases and J shed 2 bases, with 12 bases lying between them. Germline V gives CDR1 SGHRS, CDR2 YFSETQ. DNA for the CDR3: TGCGCCAGCAGCGTTACAGCTGATAACACTGAAGCTTTCTTT. Protein: CASSVTADNTEAFF.

The chain couples TRBV20-1 to TRBJ1-1; D is undetermined. Per germline, CDR1 DFQATT and CDR2 SNEGSKA (reference sequence). Trimming removed 6 bases from V and 7 bases from J, with 12 bases in between. CDR3 size: 11 residues. CDR3 protein: CSALITLEAFF. The DNA for the CDR3 is TGCAGTGCCTTAATTACCCTTGAAGCTTTCTTT.

As concerns this clone: This may be a read error: a much more frequent sequence differs by one nucleotide. The rearrangement uses TRBV19 and TRBJ1-1; unclear D gene. Germline CDR1 and CDR2: LNHDA and SQIVND (reference sequence). The CDR3 length is 11 residues. Trimming took 7 bases from V and 9 from J, leaving 12 bases between them. The CDR3 protein is CASIGERKAFF. DNA of the CDR3: TGTGCCAGTATCGGGGAGCGGAAAGCTTTCTTT.

The CDR3 DNA reads as TGCGCCAGCAGCCCGACTAGCGGGGGGGCAGGAGATGGGACCGAGCAGTACTTC. It yields the protein CASSPTSGGAGDGTEQYF. The chain joins TRBV5-1 to TRBJ2-7; 14 nucleotides align to TRBD2. Germline loops: CDR1 SGHRS, CDR2 YFSETQ. The CDR3 has 18 residues. The V and J ends lost 4 bases and 6 bases, in that order; junction bases with no gene match: 15.

In nucleotides, the CDR3 is TGTGCCAGCAGCCAAGGGGGTTTCGGCTACACCTTC. This gives the protein CASSQGGFGYTF. The chain employs TRBV28 and TRBJ1-2, with D perhaps TRBD1 (6 bases). The V end was cut by 6 bases, the J end by 8 bases, with 13 bases between. The CDR3 has 12 amino acids. Germline CDR1 MDHEN, CDR2 SYDVKM.

J is TRBJ2-2 and V is TRBV18; the D gene is possibly TRBD1 (6 bases). CDR3 size: 17 residues. Trimming removed 2 bases at V and 5 bases at J, with 18 bases between. CDR1 is KGHSH, CDR2 LQKENI, per germline. The CDR3 loop is CASSPTTTGYGTGELFF. For the CDR3, the DNA is TGTGCCAGCTCACCAACGACCACAGGGTACGGAACCGGGGAGCTGTTTTTT. The complete variable domain, with remaining parts taken from reference TRBV18 and TRBJ2-2, reads NAGVMQNPRHLVRRRGQEARLRCSPMKGHSHVYWYRQLPEEGLKFMVYLQKENIIDESGMPKERFSAEFPKEGPSILRIQQVVRGDSAAYFCASSPTTTGYGTGELFFGEGSRLTVL.

This chain joins TRBV11-2 and TRBJ2-7; no clear D. Germline CDR1 and CDR2: SGHAT and FQNNGV. The CDR3 contains 14 residues. The V end lost 4 bases, the J end lost 3 bases, and 13 bases lay between the germline ends. CDR3 nucleotides: TGTGCCAGCAGCTCACTTAGATACAACTACGAGCAGTACTTC. Translating it yields CASSSLRYNYEQYF.

The chain recombines TRBV9 with TRBJ2-2; TRBD2 matches at 8 bases. The V gene end was trimmed by 5 bases and the J gene end by 4 bases; junction bases not matched to a gene: 10. The CDR3 consists of 16 residues. CDR1 SGDLS and CDR2 YYNGEE come from the germline V gene. CDR3 sequence (DNA): TGTGCCAGCAGTGATTCTAGCGGGTTAGTCACCGGGGAGCTGTTTTTT. As protein: CASSDSSGLVTGELFF.

The chain recombines TRBV7-9 with TRBJ1-1, with D possibly TRBD1 on 5 matching bases. This CDR3 is 15 amino acids long. Germline CDR1 reads SEHNR; CDR2 reads FQNEAQ (reference sequence). V shed 0 bases and J shed 3 bases, with 11 bases lying between them. The chain's CDR3 is CASSLALQVYTEAFF. The CDR3 nucleotides are TGTGCCAGCAGCTTAGCATTACAGGTCTACACTGAAGCTTTCTTT.

The genes are TRBV6-5 and TRBJ1-5; D uncertain. The CDR3 totals 15 residues. The germline V gene has CDR1 MNHEY and CDR2 SVGAGI. With 8 bases removed from V and 2 bases from J, the gap between germline ends came to 16 bases. CDR3 coding DNA: TGTGCCAGCGCCATTCAGGACGCCCGCAATCAGCCCCAGCATTTT. It encodes CASAIQDARNQPQHF.

V and J are TRBV18 and TRBJ1-1; tentatively, D is TRBD1 (5 bases). The CDR3 is 17 residues long. The germline CDR1 and CDR2 sequences are KGHSH and LQKENI. Trimming left V 2 bases short and J 0 bases short, with 16 bases between. The CDR3 bases are TGTGCCAGCTCACCATGGGGCGGGTTCGGATTGAACACTGAAGCTTTCTTT. This encodes CASSPWGGFGLNTEAFF.

CDR3 region: CASSLAGRGRSYNEQFF. The CDR3 region has the DNA TGTGCCAGCAGCTTAGCGGGGAGAGGAAGATCCTACAATGAGCAGTTCTTC. The rearrangement links TRBV7-2 to TRBJ2-1; D might be TRBD2 (5 bases). Germline CDR1 SGHTA, CDR2 FQGNSA. The CDR3 spans 17 residues. Trimming cost V 0 bases and J 1 base, with 13 bases left between them.

The chain employs TRBV6-5 and TRBJ1-3; D gene uncertain. This CDR3 is built from 14 residues. Germline lookup yields CDR1 MNHEY and CDR2 SVGAGI. V was pared by 7 bases and J by 0 bases, with 10 bases between. CDR3 sequence (DNA): TGTGCCAGCACGAGATCGACCTCTGGAAACACCATATATTTT. Encoded protein: CASTRSTSGNTIYF.

The chain employs TRBV2 and TRBJ2-7; the D gene is possibly TRBD1 (6 bases). Germline CDR1 SNHLY, CDR2 FYNNEI. Trimming shortened V by 1 base and J by 4 bases, and 11 bases separated the two germline ends. The CDR3 is 14 amino acids. As DNA, the CDR3 is TGTGCCAGCAGTGAAGACGTAGGGGGTTACGAGCAGTACTTC. The encoded protein is CASSEDVGGYEQYF.

The rearrangement uses TRBV7-9 and TRBJ1-4; D is unresolved. The CDR3 runs 17 residues. Germline-derived CDR1 and CDR2 are SEHNR and FQNEAQ (reference sequence). Trimming cost V 5 bases and J 1 base, with 17 bases left between them. The CDR3 here is CASSPGSTAQTNEKLFF. CDR3 coding DNA: TGTGCCAGCAGCCCCGGCAGCACAGCCCAAACTAATGAAAAACTGTTTTTT.

This clone was detected only once. The rearrangement joins TRBV19 to TRBJ2-3, with 9 bases matching TRBD2. The CDR3 consists of 14 residues. CDR1 is LNHDA and CDR2 is SQIVND in the germline V gene (reference sequence). V gave up 7 bases and J gave up 6 bases; unmatched junction bases: 8. CDR3 DNA sequence: TGTGCCAGTACAGGGGGACTAGCAAGGGATACGCAGTATTTT. It specifies CASTGGLARDTQYF.

The rearrangement uses TRBV19 and TRBJ1-2; maybe TRBD1 (5 bases). V lost 7 bases and J lost 3, with 21 bases in between. The CDR3 loop spans 16 amino acids. Germline V lookup: CDR1 LNHDA, CDR2 SQIVND (reference sequence). In nucleotides, the CDR3 is TGTGCCAGTACCCGTGCGAGCCCAGGGATCGACTATGGCTACACCTTC. This codes for CASTRASPGIDYGYTF.

This clone has a handful of counts. The chain recombines TRBV18 with TRBJ1-1; D remains unclear. The CDR3 has 15 amino acids. With 2 bases removed from V and 1 base from J, the gap between germline ends came to 11 bases. Germline assignment: CDR1 KGHSH and CDR2 LQKENI. The CDR3 here is CASSPAQEGNTEAFF. CDR3 DNA sequence: TGTGCCAGCTCACCAGCCCAGGAAGGGAACACTGAAGCTTTCTTT. The variable domain in full, with the rest retrieved from reference TRBV18 and TRBJ1-1, is NAGVMQNPRHLVRRRGQEARLRCSPMKGHSHVYWYRQLPEEGLKFMVYLQKENIIDESGMPKERFSAEFPKEGPSILRIQQVVRGDSAAYFCASSPAQEGNTEAFFGQGTRLTVV.

The V call is TRBV5-1, the J call TRBJ1-2; 7 nucleotides align to TRBD1. CDR1 is SGHRS and CDR2 is YFSETQ in the germline V gene. The CDR3 runs to 14 residues. V lost 4 bases, J lost 6 bases, and 9 bases stayed unmatched. The CDR3 bases are TGCGCCAGCAGCGTCGAGAGGGGGCTGAATGGCTACACCTTC. This gives the protein CASSVERGLNGYTF.

V and J are TRBV9 and TRBJ2-7; 9 bases fit TRBD1. CDR1 is SGDLS and CDR2 is YYNGEE in the germline V gene. V gave up 3 bases and J gave up 7 bases; unmatched junction bases: 8. This CDR3 has 14 residues. For the CDR3, the DNA is TGTGCCAGCAGCGCCGGGACAGGGTGGGGAGAGCAGTACTTC. Encoded protein: CASSAGTGWGEQYF. Using reference TRBV9 and TRBJ2-7 for the parts outside the CDR3, the full variable domain is DSGVTQTPKHLITATGQRVTLRCSPRSGDLSVYWYQQSLDQGLQFLIQYYNGEERAKGNILERFSAQQFPDLHSELNLSSLELGDSALYFCASSAGTGWGEQYFGPGTRLTVT.

The chain combines TRBV29-1 with TRBJ2-7; 7 bases agree with TRBD1. Germline V gives CDR1 SQVTM, CDR2 ANQGSEA. This CDR3 is built from 13 residues. V shed 6 bases and J 0 bases; nucleotides not matched to a gene: 5. The CDR3 DNA follows: TGCAGCGTCGTACAGGGGTCCTCCTACGAGCAGTACTTC. It encodes CSVVQGSSYEQYF.

The gene calls are TRBV7-2 and TRBJ2-3, with 11 positions matching TRBD2. With V trimmed by 5 bases and J by 0 bases, 7 bases remained unmatched. Germline CDR1 reads SGHTA; CDR2 reads FQGNSA. This CDR3 region has 17 residues. CDR3 sequence reads: CASSRRTSGLSTDTQYF. The CDR3 bases are TGTGCCAGCAGCCGCAGGACTAGCGGGCTTAGCACAGATACGCAGTATTTT.

The chain uses TRBV7-2 and TRBJ1-5; D might be TRBD1 (6 bases). CDR3 size: 13 residues. Germline V gene lookup returns CDR1 SGHTA and CDR2 FQGNSA. V lost 1 base to trimming and J lost 10 bases, with 11 bases between them. CDR3 in DNA: TGTGCCAGCAGCTTAGGAGTAGGGGGTCCCCAGCATTTT. Its translation is CASSLGVGGPQHF. Using reference TRBV7-2 and TRBJ1-5 for the parts outside the CDR3, the full variable domain is GAGVSQSPSNKVTEKGKDVELRCDPISGHTALYWYRQSLGQGLEFLIYFQGNSAPDKSGLPSDRFSAERTGGSVSTLTIQRTQQEDSAVYLCASSLGVGGPQHFGDGTRLSIL.

Only one count was recorded for this clone. The rearrangement joins TRBV10-3 to TRBJ1-1, with D maybe TRBD1 (5 bases). Germline V gene lookup returns CDR1 ENHRY and CDR2 SYGVKD. The CDR3 length is 14 residues. The V gene lost 0 bases and the J gene lost 9 bases, with 14 bases spanning the gap. CDR3 DNA: TGTGCCATCAGTGAGTCGTGGGGCGGGACTAAAGCTTTCTTT. This codes for CAISESWGGTKAFF.

The chain recombines TRBV7-2 with TRBJ2-7; TRBD1 aligns across 8 bases. The V gene end was trimmed by 5 bases and the J gene end by 7 bases; junction bases not matched to a gene: 19. There are 17 residues in the CDR3. Germline V gene data show CDR1 as SGHTA and CDR2 as FQGNSA. The CDR3 nucleotides read TGTGCCAGCAGCCGTCACCAGGTTAGGACAGGGCTTGGTGAGCAGTACTTC. Amino acid sequence: CASSRHQVRTGLGEQYF.

This clone was seen more than once but under ten times. The genes are TRBV25-1 and TRBJ1-6; 7 bases are a match to TRBD1. This CDR3 contains 13 residues. Germline trimming cut 6 bases from V and 6 bases from J; bases unmatched to any gene: 2. Germline values: CDR1 MGHDK, CDR2 SYGVNS. The CDR3 sequence is CASRRQGNSPLHF. CDR3 bases: TGTGCCAGCAGGCGACAGGGTAATTCACCCCTCCACTTT.

This chain uses TRBV19 with TRBJ1-4; D not resolved. CDR3 size: 16 residues. The germline gives CDR1 LNHDA, CDR2 SQIVND (reference sequence). The germline V and J ends were trimmed by 0 bases and 7 bases, with 15 bases remaining between them. The CDR3 DNA reads TGTGCCAGTAGTATAGAAGGTAGAGGACCGGGTGAAAAACTGTTTTTT. Protein product: CASSIEGRGPGEKLFF.

The rearrangement links TRBV10-3 to TRBJ2-3; tentative D call: TRBD2 (6 bases). CDR3 length: 12 amino acids. Per the germline V gene, CDR1 is ENHRY and CDR2 is SYGVKD. The ends were cut back, 10 bases at V and 0 bases at J, with 8 bases in the middle. Written as DNA, the CDR3 is TGTGCCACCGGGACTAGCACAGATACGCAGTATTTT. The encoded protein is CATGTSTDTQYF.